The 28 T cell receptor beta chains below all came from one sample that was sequenced in a study of T cells in Graves' hyperthyroidism and ophthalmopathy. Amplified regions were TCR beta CDR3 sequences from RNA transcripts. The TCR CDR3 was amplified in a first-round RT-PCR using the HTBI primer set. TCRdb passed the multiplex PCR reads through MiXCR, listing each CDR3 protein once. The repertoire holds roughly 350,000 distinct CDR3 sequences, roughly 13% seen once, with roughly 33% in the top ten. Sequenced: blood. The source is a woman aged 40-49 years with Graves' ophthalmopathy.

The chain employs TRBV5-6 and TRBJ2-7; no definite D call. Per the germline V gene, CDR1 is SGHDT and CDR2 is YYEEEE. Trimming left V 1 base short and J 6 bases short, with 8 bases between. The CDR3 runs 12 residues. This CDR3 reads CASSLYVGEQYF. CDR3 nucleotide sequence: TGTGCCAGCAGCTTGTATGTTGGCGAGCAGTACTTC.

This clonotype has only a few counts. The chain combines TRBV25-1 with TRBJ2-6, with D unresolved. There are 15 residues in the CDR3. Trimming shortened V by 8 bases and J by 4 bases, and 15 bases separated the two germline ends. Germline loops: CDR1 MGHDK, CDR2 SYGVNS. The CDR3 region is CASSLGSAGANVLTF. For the CDR3, the DNA is TGTGCCAGCTCCCTAGGATCTGCCGGGGCCAACGTCCTGACTTTC.

Many counts were recorded for this clonotype. This chain links TRBV3-1 with TRBJ1-1; D not certain. This CDR3 is built from 12 residues. Germline loops: CDR1 LGHDT, CDR2 YNNKEL (reference sequence). V dropped 5 bases and J dropped 1 base, with 5 bases sitting between them. The CDR3 DNA sequence: TGTGCCAGCAGCTTGCGGAACACTGAAGCTTTCTTT. Amino acid sequence: CASSLRNTEAFF.

This chain connects TRBV18 to TRBJ1-2; D is unclear. V was shortened by 3 bases and J by 6 bases, with 11 bases between the two germline ends. The CDR3 contains 13 residues. Germline-derived CDR1 and CDR2 are KGHSH and LQKENI. As DNA, the CDR3 is TGTGCCAGCTCACCGTCGTTCGGGGATGGCTACACCTTC. It yields the protein CASSPSFGDGYTF.

This clonotype was found many times. The genes are TRBV10-1 and TRBJ1-2; possible D gene TRBD1, 5 bases. The CDR3 has 13 amino acids. Between the trimmed V and J ends, which lost 0 bases and 7 bases, there was a span of 9 bases. Germline V lookup: CDR1 WNHNN, CDR2 SYGVQD (reference sequence). The CDR3 protein is CASSESGRSGYTF. As DNA, the CDR3 is TGCGCCAGCAGTGAGTCGGGGCGTTCTGGCTACACCTTC.

This chain joins TRBV9 and TRBJ1-2; a weak D match, TRBD1 (6 bases). The CDR3 is 15 residues long. Germline assignment: CDR1 SGDLS and CDR2 YYNGEE. Trimming took 5 bases from V and 4 from J, leaving 18 bases between them. The CDR3 sequence is CASSPPRTGPYGYTF. DNA for the CDR3: TGTGCCAGCAGTCCCCCCAGAACAGGGCCCTATGGCTACACCTTC.

This clonotype was observed many times. V and J are TRBV2 and TRBJ2-2; D is possibly TRBD1 (5 bases). CDR1 SNHLY and CDR2 FYNNEI come from the germline V gene. This CDR3 spans 13 amino acids. With 3 bases removed from V and 5 bases from J, the gap between germline ends came to 7 bases. This CDR3 reads CASSEAGTGELFF. CDR3 bases: TGTGCCAGCAGTGAGGCAGGGACCGGGGAGCTGTTTTTT.

This clonotype appeared many times. The gene calls are TRBV20-1 and TRBJ1-4; D is unresolved. CDR3 size: 12 residues. Germline CDR1 is DFQATT and CDR2 is SNEGSKA (reference sequence). V was trimmed by 3 bases and J by 8 bases, leaving 10 bases between them. DNA for the CDR3: TGCAGTGCTAGGAAAGGAGGGGAAAAACTGTTTTTT. This gives the protein CSARKGGEKLFF.

This clonotype was counted many times. V is TRBV6-1 and J is TRBJ1-5; D ambiguous. The CDR3 consists of 18 residues. CDR1 and CDR2 from the germline V gene are MNHNS and SASEGT. The V and J ends lost 6 bases and 0 bases respectively, with 21 bases between them. CDR3 DNA sequence: TGTGCCAGCAGGGACTACGGGTGGTCAGACAATAGCAATCAGCCCCAGCATTTT. Protein sequence: CASRDYGWSDNSNQPQHF.

This clonotype occurred many times. This chain uses TRBV7-9 with TRBJ2-1, with 7 bases lining up with TRBD1. This CDR3 has 16 residues. CDR1 is SEHNR and CDR2 is FQNEAQ in the germline V gene (reference sequence). V was pared by 6 bases and J by 1 base, with 9 bases of the junction left unmatched. In nucleotides, the CDR3 is TGTGCCAGCAGATCACAGGGGTTTGGGTCCTACAATGAGCAGTTCTTC. This encodes CASRSQGFGSYNEQFF. The full variable domain, completed using reference TRBV7-9 and TRBJ2-1, is DTGVSQNPRHKITKRGQNVTFRCDPISEHNRLYWYRQTLGQGPEFLTYFQNEAQLEKSRLLSDRFSAERPKGSFSTLEIQRTEQGDSAMYLCASRSQGFGSYNEQFFGPGTRLTVL.

The chain is built from TRBV7-9 and TRBJ1-6; 12 bases agree with TRBD1. Germline V gives CDR1 SEHNR, CDR2 FQNEAQ (reference sequence). The CDR3 is made up of 14 amino acids. The V and J ends lost 4 bases and 10 bases, in that order; junction bases with no gene match: 2. The CDR3 is CASSSGQGASPLHF. CDR3 nucleotide sequence: TGTGCCAGCAGCTCGGGACAGGGGGCCTCACCCCTCCACTTT.

This chain uses TRBV18 with TRBJ1-4; D call uncertain. The CDR3 sequence is 13 residues long. V was clipped by 6 bases and J by 4 bases, with 9 bases between them. Germline V gene lookup returns CDR1 KGHSH and CDR2 LQKENI. In DNA form, the CDR3 reads TGTGCCAGCTCCCCTCGGAGTAATGAAAAACTGTTTTTT. Encoded protein: CASSPRSNEKLFF.

This clonotype was seen many times. The rearrangement uses TRBV15 and TRBJ2-5; maybe TRBD2 (5 bases). V dropped 1 base and J dropped 5 bases, with 20 bases sitting between them. In germline, CDR1 is LNHNV, CDR2 YYDKDF (reference sequence). The CDR3 length is 17 residues. The CDR3 region is CATSRGAVGEPGETQYF. The CDR3 coding sequence is TGTGCCACCAGCAGAGGAGCGGTTGGTGAACCCGGGGAGACCCAGTACTTC.

Many counts were recorded for this clonotype. V gene TRBV11-2 combines with J gene TRBJ1-1, with unresolved D. V lost 5 bases to trimming and J lost 5 bases, with 6 bases between them. The germline V gene encodes CDR1 SGHAT and CDR2 FQNNGV. This CDR3 is built from 11 residues. CDR3 DNA: TGTGCCAGCAGCCCCAAGACTGAAGCTTTCTTT. It yields the protein CASSPKTEAFF.

This chain joins TRBV28 and TRBJ2-1; no clear D. V dropped 4 bases and J dropped 6 bases, with 10 bases sitting between them. The CDR3 covers 13 residues. Germline CDR1 is MDHEN and CDR2 is SYDVKM. The CDR3 reads CASSSLPSNEQFF. The CDR3 DNA reads as TGTGCCAGCAGTTCCCTCCCGAGCAATGAGCAGTTCTTC. The variable domain in full, completed from reference TRBV28 and TRBJ2-1, reads DVKVTQSSRYLVKRTGEKVFLECVQDMDHENMFWYRQDPGLGLRLIYFSYDVKMKEKGDIPEGYSVSREKKERFSLILESASTNQTSMYLCASSSLPSNEQFFGPGTRLTVL.

This clonotype was seen a single time. The CDR3: CSATGYRVDFYEQYF. The CDR3 DNA reads as TGCAGTGCTACGGGGTACAGGGTCGACTTCTACGAGCAGTACTTC. This chain links TRBV20-1 with TRBJ2-7, with a possible D match to TRBD1 (6 bases). CDR3 length equals 15 residues. The V gene's germline CDR1 is DFQATT and CDR2 SNEGSKA (reference sequence). V was clipped by 4 bases and J by 3 bases, with 19 bases between them.

This clonotype was seen repeatedly, ten times or more. The chain is built from TRBV11-2 and TRBJ2-3; 9 bases agree with TRBD1. Germline V gene sequence: CDR1 SGHAT, CDR2 FQNNGV. V gave up 4 bases and J gave up 0 bases; unmatched junction bases: 2. CDR3 size: 15 residues. The CDR3 region has the DNA TGTGCCAGCAGCTCAGGACAGGGGAGCACAGATACGCAGTATTTT. Its translation: CASSSGQGSTDTQYF.

This clonotype was found many times. This rearrangement joins TRBV2 to TRBJ2-6; possible D gene TRBD1, 5 bases. With 0 bases removed from V and 12 bases from J, the gap between germline ends came to 9 bases. This CDR3 spans 13 amino acids. CDR1 is SNHLY and CDR2 is FYNNEI in the germline V gene. CDR3 sequence: CASSEAQGGVLTF. As DNA, the CDR3 is TGTGCCAGCAGTGAAGCTCAGGGTGGCGTCCTGACTTTC.

Ten or more counts support this clonotype. The CDR3 loop reads CASSSSAPSSYNEQFF. The CDR3, as DNA: TGTGCCAGCAGCTCAAGCGCGCCGAGCTCCTACAATGAGCAGTTCTTC. The rearrangement uses TRBV13 and TRBJ2-1; D call uncertain. Germline CDR1 and CDR2: PRHDT and FYEKMQ (reference sequence). The CDR3 length is 16 residues. The V gene lost 4 bases and the J gene lost 0 bases, with 13 bases spanning the gap.

This clonotype was picked up many times. The chain employs TRBV11-2 and TRBJ2-2; D is possibly TRBD1 (5 bases). Germline V lookup: CDR1 SGHAT, CDR2 FQNNGV. The CDR3 is made up of 14 amino acids. V dropped 5 bases and J dropped 4 bases, with 11 bases sitting between them. The DNA for the CDR3 is TGTGCCAGCAGCCGAATTACAGGCACCGGGGAGCTGTTTTTT. Translated, it gives CASSRITGTGELFF.

This clonotype was picked up a small number of times. V is TRBV30 and J is TRBJ2-7; the match to TRBD1 covers 7 bases. Germline CDR1 GTSNPN, CDR2 SVGIG (reference sequence). CDR3 length: 13 residues. The V and J ends lost 3 bases and 2 bases, in that order; junction bases with no gene match: 4. The CDR3 DNA sequence: TGTGCCTGGAGGGCACAGGGGACCTACGAGCAGTACTTC. Translated: CAWRAQGTYEQYF.

This clonotype has at least ten counts. V is TRBV9 and J is TRBJ2-5, with D unclear. The V end lost 1 base, the J end lost 1 base, and 11 bases lay between the germline ends. The CDR3 sequence is 15 residues long. Per the germline V gene, CDR1 is SGDLS and CDR2 is YYNGEE. CDR3 nucleotide sequence: TGTGCCAGCAGCGTAAGGCCCAGTCTCCAAGAGACCCAGTACTTC. As protein: CASSVRPSLQETQYF.

This clonotype was observed a few times. This chain joins TRBV6-5 and TRBJ2-5, with D possibly called TRBD1 or TRBD2 (5 bases each). This CDR3 comprises 14 residues. Looked up from germline, CDR1 is MNHEY and CDR2 is SVGAGI. V lost 2 bases and J 2 bases, leaving 9 bases between the germline ends. The CDR3: CASSYVGDQETQYF. CDR3 nucleotide sequence: TGTGCCAGCAGTTACGTGGGGGATCAAGAGACCCAGTACTTC.

This chain links TRBV7-9 with TRBJ2-2; D not certain. Per the germline V gene, CDR1 is SEHNR and CDR2 is FQNEAQ (reference sequence). V dropped 2 bases and J dropped 3 bases, with 10 bases sitting between them. This CDR3 has 15 residues. The CDR3 DNA is TGTGCCAGCAGCTTATCGGCAGGATACACCGGGGAGCTGTTTTTT. This translates into CASSLSAGYTGELFF.

This chain connects TRBV3-1 to TRBJ2-4, with 8 bases fitting TRBD1. Germline CDR1 and CDR2: LGHDT and YNNKEL (reference sequence). The trim removed 3 bases at V and 5 bases at J, leaving 9 bases unmatched. This CDR3 has 16 amino acids. The CDR3 region is CASSHRSGGPENIQYF. Here the CDR3 DNA reads TGTGCCAGCAGCCACCGATCAGGGGGCCCCGAAAACATTCAGTACTTC.

This chain joins TRBV20-1 and TRBJ2-7, with 9 bases lining up with TRBD1. Germline assignment: CDR1 DFQATT and CDR2 SNEGSKA (reference sequence). This CDR3 is 15 amino acids long. Trimming cost V 0 bases and J 6 bases; bases outside gene matches: 9. The CDR3 here is CSARDDWGQGSEQYF. The DNA of the CDR3 is TGCAGTGCTAGAGATGATTGGGGACAGGGTTCCGAGCAGTACTTC.

This clonotype was detected many times. The J gene is TRBJ2-7, the V gene TRBV14; maybe TRBD2 (5 bases). Trimming took off 1 base at V and 6 bases at J, with 19 bases between the two ends. The CDR3 length is 16 residues. Germline V CDR1 and CDR2: SGHDN, FVKESK. CDR3 nucleotides: TGTGCCAGCAGCCAAGTGGGCAAAATCGGACTGGGCGAGCAGTACTTC. This sequence encodes CASSQVGKIGLGEQYF. The variable domain in full, with the rest retrieved from reference TRBV14 and TRBJ2-7, is EAGVTQFPSHSVIEKGQTVTLRCDPISGHDNLYWYRRVMGKEIKFLLHFVKESKQDESGMPNNRFLAERTGGTYSTLKVQPAELEDSGVYFCASSQVGKIGLGEQYFGPGTRLTVT.

This clonotype was picked up many times. The chain joins TRBV7-9 to TRBJ1-1; 7 bases align to TRBD1. There are 16 residues in the CDR3. The V gene end was trimmed by 1 base and the J gene end by 2 bases; junction bases not matched to a gene: 7. Germline assignment: CDR1 SEHNR and CDR2 FQNEAQ (reference sequence). Here the CDR3 reads CASSLGRGTENTEAFF. CDR3 coding DNA: TGTGCCAGCAGCTTAGGCAGGGGGACGGAAAACACTGAAGCTTTCTTT.